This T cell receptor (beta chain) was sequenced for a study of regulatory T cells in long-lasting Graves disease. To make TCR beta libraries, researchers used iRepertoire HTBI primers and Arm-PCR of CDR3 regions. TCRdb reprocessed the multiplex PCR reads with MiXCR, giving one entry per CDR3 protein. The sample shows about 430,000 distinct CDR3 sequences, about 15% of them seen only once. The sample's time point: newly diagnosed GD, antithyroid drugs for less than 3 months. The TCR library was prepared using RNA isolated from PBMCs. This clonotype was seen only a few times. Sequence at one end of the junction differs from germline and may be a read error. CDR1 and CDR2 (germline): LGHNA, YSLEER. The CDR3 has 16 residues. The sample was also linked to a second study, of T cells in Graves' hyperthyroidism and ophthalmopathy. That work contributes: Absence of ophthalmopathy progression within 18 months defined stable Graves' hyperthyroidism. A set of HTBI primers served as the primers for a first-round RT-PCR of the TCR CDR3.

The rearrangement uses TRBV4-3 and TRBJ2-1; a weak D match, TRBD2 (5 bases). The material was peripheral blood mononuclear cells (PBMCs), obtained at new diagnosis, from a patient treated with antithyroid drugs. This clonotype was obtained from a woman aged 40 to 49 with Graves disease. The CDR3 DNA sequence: TGCGCCAGCAGCCACGGAGCGGTAAGCTCCTACAATGAGCAATTCTTC. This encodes CASSHGAVSSYNEQFF.